These 9 T cell receptor beta chains came from one sample sequenced in a study of T cells in Graves' hyperthyroidism and ophthalmopathy. TCR beta CDR3 sequences were amplified from RNA transcripts. The TCR CDR3 first-round RT-PCR relied on the HTBI primer set. TCRdb re-analysed the multiplex PCR reads in MiXCR, keeping a single row per CDR3 protein. The profile covers more than 550,000 distinct CDR3 sequences, with 17% appearing a single time and 15% taken by the ten largest. Specimen: blood. The receptors here all came from a man aged 50-59 years with Graves' hyperthyroidism.

This clonotype came up many times. This chain connects TRBV28 to TRBJ2-3; 12 nucleotides match TRBD2. CDR3 length: 16 amino acids. Per germline, CDR1 MDHEN and CDR2 SYDVKM. The trim removed 5 bases at V and 4 bases at J, leaving 7 bases unmatched. The CDR3 bases are TGTGCCAGCAGTAAGACTAGCGGGAGTGTCCCAGATACGCAGTATTTT. Its translation: CASSKTSGSVPDTQYF.

As for this clonotype: The final CDR3 position lacks the conserved phenylalanine or tryptophan, pointing to a likely read error. The J gene is TRBJ2-1, the V gene TRBV20-1; 7 nucleotides line up with TRBD2. After removal of 1 base from V and 3 bases from J, the junction contained 9 bases not matched to a gene. The CDR3 has 16 amino acids. Germline CDR1 is DFQATT and CDR2 is SNEGSKA (reference sequence). CDR3 in amino acids: CSARALPSGRYNEQFL. The CDR3 DNA reads as TGCAGTGCTAGAGCCCTGCCTAGCGGCCGCTACAATGAGCAGTTCCTC.

This clonotype was seen repeatedly, ten times or more. V and J are TRBV7-9 and TRBJ2-7; 7 nucleotides match TRBD1. This CDR3 is 17 amino acids long. In germline, CDR1 is SEHNR, CDR2 FQNEAQ (reference sequence). V lost 0 bases, J lost 7 bases, and 15 bases stayed unmatched. This CDR3 reads CASSLAVSPQGLWEQYF. The CDR3 nucleotides are TGTGCCAGCAGCTTAGCGGTTAGTCCACAGGGGCTTTGGGAGCAGTACTTC. The full variable domain, in which reference TRBV7-9 and TRBJ2-7 provide the parts outside the CDR3, is DTGVSQNPRHKITKRGQNVTFRCDPISEHNRLYWYRQTLGQGPEFLTYFQNEAQLEKSRLLSDRFSAERPKGSFSTLEIQRTEQGDSAMYLCASSLAVSPQGLWEQYFGPGTRLTVT.

This rearrangement joins TRBV5-1 to TRBJ2-4; TRBD1 agrees at 9 bases. Germline V gives CDR1 SGHRS, CDR2 YFSETQ. V trimming: 4 bases; J trimming: 8 bases; junction bases outside the gene matches: 7. This CDR3 is 14 amino acids long. CDR3 loop: CASSLGTGRDIQYF. In DNA, the CDR3 is TGCGCCAGCAGCCTAGGGACAGGGAGGGACATTCAGTACTTC.

This clonotype was seen at least ten times. The chain employs TRBV11-3 and TRBJ2-2; TRBD1 matches 9 bases. The germline V gene encodes CDR1 SGHNT and CDR2 YENEEA. The junction had 7 bases not matched to a gene; V was cut back by 5 bases and J by 6 bases. CDR3 length equals 15 residues. The CDR3 reads CASSPGQGLAGELFF. The CDR3 DNA follows: TGTGCCAGCAGCCCGGGACAGGGTCTGGCCGGGGAGCTGTTTTTT.

This clonotype came up many times. The CDR3 protein is CASSFAGTEAFF. The CDR3 DNA is TGTGCCAGCAGTTTTGCCGGAACTGAAGCTTTCTTT. The V and J genes are TRBV27 and TRBJ1-1; D not resolved. V shed 3 bases and J shed 5 bases, with 7 bases lying between them. Germline lookup yields CDR1 MNHEY and CDR2 SMNVEV (reference sequence). This CDR3 is 12 amino acids long.

Ten or more counts support this clonotype. The V gene is TRBV29-1, the J gene TRBJ2-1; possibly TRBD2 for D (6 bases). Trimming took 5 bases from V and 7 from J, leaving 15 bases between them. The CDR3 consists of 13 residues. CDR1 SQVTM and CDR2 ANQGSEA come from the germline V gene. The CDR3 loop is CSVSVVRENEQFF. The CDR3 coding sequence is TGCAGCGTTTCAGTGGTCCGGGAGAATGAGCAGTTCTTC.

There are a few counts of this clonotype. The gene calls are TRBV7-9 and TRBJ2-3; 15 nucleotides align to TRBD2. The CDR3 runs to 18 residues. Trimming cost V 3 bases and J 2 bases; bases outside gene matches: 6. From germline, CDR1 is SEHNR and CDR2 FQNEAQ (reference sequence). This CDR3 reads CASSFRGLAGGFTDTQYF. As DNA, the CDR3 is TGTGCCAGCAGCTTCCGGGGACTAGCGGGAGGATTCACAGATACGCAGTATTTT.

In this sample, this clonotype turned up a few times. The chain joins TRBV20-1 to TRBJ1-1, with unresolved D. The germline CDR1 and CDR2 sequences are DFQATT and SNEGSKA (reference sequence). This CDR3 is 15 amino acids long. The V gene lost 2 bases and the J gene lost 3 bases, with 16 bases spanning the gap. The CDR3 DNA follows: TGCAGTGCTAGAATGGCTGCCAAGGGCTACACTGAAGCTTTCTTT. Residues: CSARMAAKGYTEAFF.